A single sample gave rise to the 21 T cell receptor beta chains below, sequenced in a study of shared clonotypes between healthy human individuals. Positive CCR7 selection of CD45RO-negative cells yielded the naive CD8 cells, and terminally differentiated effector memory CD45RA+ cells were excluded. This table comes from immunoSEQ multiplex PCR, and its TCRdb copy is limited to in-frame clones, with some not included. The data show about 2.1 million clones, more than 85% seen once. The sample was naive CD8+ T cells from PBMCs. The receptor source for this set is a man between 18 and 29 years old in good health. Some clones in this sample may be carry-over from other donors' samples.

CDR3 DNA: TGCGCCAGCAGCGCCGGACAGGGGATCCACGAGCAGTACTTC. Translating gives CASSAGQGIHEQYF. The chain combines TRBV4-1 with TRBJ2-7, with 9 bases matching TRBD1. The length of the CDR3 is 14 residues. Unmatched junction bases numbered 7, after V lost 5 bases and J lost 5 bases. Germline V CDR1 and CDR2: MGHRA, YSYEKL.

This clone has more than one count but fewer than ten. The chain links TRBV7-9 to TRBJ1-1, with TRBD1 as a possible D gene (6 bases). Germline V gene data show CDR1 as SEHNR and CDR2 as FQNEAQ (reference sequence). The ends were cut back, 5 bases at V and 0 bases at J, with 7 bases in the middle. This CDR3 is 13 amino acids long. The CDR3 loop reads CASSGTLNTEAFF. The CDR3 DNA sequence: TGTGCCAGCAGCGGGACACTGAACACTGAAGCTTTCTTT.

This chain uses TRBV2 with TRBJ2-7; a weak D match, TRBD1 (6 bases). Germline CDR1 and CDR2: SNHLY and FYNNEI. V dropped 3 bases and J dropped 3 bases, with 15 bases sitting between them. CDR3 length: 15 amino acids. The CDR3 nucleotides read TGTGCCAGCAGTGATTACGCAGGGGCATACTACGAGCAGTACTTC. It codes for CASSDYAGAYYEQYF.

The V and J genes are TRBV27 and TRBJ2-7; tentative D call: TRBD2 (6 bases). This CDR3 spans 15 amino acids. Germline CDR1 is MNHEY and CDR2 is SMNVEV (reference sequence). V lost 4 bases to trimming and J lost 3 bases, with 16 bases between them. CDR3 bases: TGTGCCAGCAGTTCTGGAGGCGGGATATTCTACGAGCAGTACTTC. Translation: CASSSGGGIFYEQYF.

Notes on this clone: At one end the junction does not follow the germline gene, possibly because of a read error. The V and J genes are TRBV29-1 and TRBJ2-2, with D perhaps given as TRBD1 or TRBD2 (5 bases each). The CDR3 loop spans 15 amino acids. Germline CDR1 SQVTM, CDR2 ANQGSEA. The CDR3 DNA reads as TGCAGCGTTGAATCAGGGACGACGAATACCGGGGAGCTGTTTTTT. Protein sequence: CSVESGTTNTGELFF.

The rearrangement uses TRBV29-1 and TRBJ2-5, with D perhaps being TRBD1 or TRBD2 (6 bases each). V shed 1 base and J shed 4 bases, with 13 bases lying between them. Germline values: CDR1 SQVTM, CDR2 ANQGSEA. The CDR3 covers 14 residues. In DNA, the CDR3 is TGCAGCGTTGAAGGTTCCGGGGGCCGAGAGACCCAGTACTTC. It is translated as CSVEGSGGRETQYF.

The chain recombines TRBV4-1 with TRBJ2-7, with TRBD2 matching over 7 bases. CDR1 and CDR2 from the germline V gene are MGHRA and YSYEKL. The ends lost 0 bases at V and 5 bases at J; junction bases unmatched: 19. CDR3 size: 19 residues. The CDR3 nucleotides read TGCGCCAGCAGCCAAGATACTGACTCACGGCGGGAGCTGGGGGACGAGCAGTACTTC. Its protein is CASSQDTDSRRELGDEQYF.

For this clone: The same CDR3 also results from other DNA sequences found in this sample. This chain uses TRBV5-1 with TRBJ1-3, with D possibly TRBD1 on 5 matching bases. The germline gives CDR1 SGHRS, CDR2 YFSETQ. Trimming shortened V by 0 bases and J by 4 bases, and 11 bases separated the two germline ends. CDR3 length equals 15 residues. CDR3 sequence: CASSLDQGTGNTIYF. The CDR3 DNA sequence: TGCGCCAGCAGCTTGGACCAAGGGACGGGAAACACCATATATTTT.

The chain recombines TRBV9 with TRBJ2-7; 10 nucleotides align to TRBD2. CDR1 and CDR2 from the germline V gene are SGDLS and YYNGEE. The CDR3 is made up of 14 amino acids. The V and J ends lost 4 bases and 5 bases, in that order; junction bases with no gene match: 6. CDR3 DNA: TGTGCCAGCAGCCCGGGACTAGCGTTGAACGAGCAGTACTTC. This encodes CASSPGLALNEQYF.

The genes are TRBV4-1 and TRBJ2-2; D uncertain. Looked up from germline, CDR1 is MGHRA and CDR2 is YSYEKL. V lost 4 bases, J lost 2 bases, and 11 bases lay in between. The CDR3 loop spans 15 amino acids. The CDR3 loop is CASSLIPGNTGELFF. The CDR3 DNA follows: TGCGCCAGCAGCCTAATTCCGGGTAACACCGGGGAGCTGTTTTTT.

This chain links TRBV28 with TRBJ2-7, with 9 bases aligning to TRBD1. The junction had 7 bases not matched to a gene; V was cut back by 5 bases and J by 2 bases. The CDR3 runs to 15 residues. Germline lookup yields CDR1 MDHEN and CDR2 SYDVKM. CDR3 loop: CASSPGQGTPYEQYF. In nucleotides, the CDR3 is TGTGCCAGCAGTCCCGGACAGGGGACCCCCTACGAGCAGTACTTC.

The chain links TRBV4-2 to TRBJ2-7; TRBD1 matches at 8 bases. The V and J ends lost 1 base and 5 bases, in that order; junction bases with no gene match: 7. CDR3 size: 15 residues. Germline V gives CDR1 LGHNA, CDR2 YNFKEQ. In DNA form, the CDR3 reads TGTGCCAGCAGCCAAGCCCTCGACAGGGGAAACGAGCAGTACTTC. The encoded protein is CASSQALDRGNEQYF.

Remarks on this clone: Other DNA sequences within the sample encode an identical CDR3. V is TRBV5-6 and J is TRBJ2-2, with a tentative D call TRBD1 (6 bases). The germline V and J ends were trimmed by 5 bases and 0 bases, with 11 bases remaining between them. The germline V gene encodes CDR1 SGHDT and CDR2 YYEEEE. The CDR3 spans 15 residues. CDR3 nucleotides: TGTGCCAGCAGTCCCGGGACATCGAACACCGGGGAGCTGTTTTTT. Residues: CASSPGTSNTGELFF.

The CDR3 spells CASSPAEQEYYNEQFF. CDR3 DNA: TGTGCCAGCAGCCCCGCTGAACAGGAGTACTACAATGAGCAGTTCTTC. This rearrangement joins TRBV7-9 to TRBJ2-1, with D tentatively TRBD1 (5 bases). This CDR3 comprises 16 residues. Germline CDR1 and CDR2: SEHNR and FQNEAQ (reference sequence). Trimming took 5 bases from V and 3 from J, leaving 17 bases between them.

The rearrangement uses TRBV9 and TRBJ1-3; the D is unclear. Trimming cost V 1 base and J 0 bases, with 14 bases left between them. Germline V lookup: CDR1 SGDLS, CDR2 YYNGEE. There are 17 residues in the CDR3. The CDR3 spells CASSVSLQGISGNTIYF. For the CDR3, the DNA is TGTGCCAGCAGCGTATCGCTTCAAGGAATCTCTGGAAACACCATATATTTT.

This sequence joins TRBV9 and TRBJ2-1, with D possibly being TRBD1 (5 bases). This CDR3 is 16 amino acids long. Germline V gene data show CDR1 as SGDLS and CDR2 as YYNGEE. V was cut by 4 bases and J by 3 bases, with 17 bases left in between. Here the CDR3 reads CASSISRSDSYNEQFF. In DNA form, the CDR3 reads TGTGCCAGCAGCATCTCTAGATCCGACAGCTACAATGAGCAGTTCTTC.

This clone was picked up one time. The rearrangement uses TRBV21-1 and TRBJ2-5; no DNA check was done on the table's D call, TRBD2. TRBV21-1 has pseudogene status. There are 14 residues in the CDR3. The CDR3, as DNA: TGTGCCAGCAGCAAAACTAAGGCACAAGAGACCCAGTACTTC. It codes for CASSKTKAQETQYF.

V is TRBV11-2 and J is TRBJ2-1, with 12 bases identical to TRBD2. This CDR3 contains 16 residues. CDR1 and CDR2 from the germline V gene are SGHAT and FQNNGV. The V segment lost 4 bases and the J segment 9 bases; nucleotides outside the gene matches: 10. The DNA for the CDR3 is TGTGCCAGCAGCTCCAGACTAGCGGGAGTAATTCGTGAGCAGTTCTTC. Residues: CASSSRLAGVIREQFF.

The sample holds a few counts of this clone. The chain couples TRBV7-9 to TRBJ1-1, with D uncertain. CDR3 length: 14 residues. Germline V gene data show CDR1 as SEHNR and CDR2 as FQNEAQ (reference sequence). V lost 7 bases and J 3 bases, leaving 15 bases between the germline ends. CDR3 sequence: CASTPVEGYTEAFF. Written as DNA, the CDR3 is TGTGCCAGCACCCCGGTAGAGGGATACACTGAAGCTTTCTTT.

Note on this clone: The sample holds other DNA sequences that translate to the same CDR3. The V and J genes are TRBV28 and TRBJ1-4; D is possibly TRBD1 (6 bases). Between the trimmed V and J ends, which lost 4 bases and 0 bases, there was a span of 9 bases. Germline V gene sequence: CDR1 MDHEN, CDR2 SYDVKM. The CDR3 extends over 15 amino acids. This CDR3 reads CASSWGQATNEKLFF. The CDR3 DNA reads TGTGCCAGCAGTTGGGGGCAGGCAACTAATGAAAAACTGTTTTTT.

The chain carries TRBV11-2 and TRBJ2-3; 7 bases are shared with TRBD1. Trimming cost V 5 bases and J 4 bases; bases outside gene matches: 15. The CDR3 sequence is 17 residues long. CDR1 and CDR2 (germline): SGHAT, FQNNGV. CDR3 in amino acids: CASSPWNAGTESDTQYF. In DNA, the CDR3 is TGTGCCAGCAGCCCCTGGAATGCCGGGACAGAGTCAGATACGCAGTATTTT.